A selection of T cell receptor beta chains follows, all from one sample in a study of cytomegalovirus exposure and HLA in healthy donors. Assay: immunoSEQ multiplex PCR; the TCRdb copy retains only in-frame clones and omits some. Of roughly 120,000 clones listed, approximately 80% were seen once; the top ten hold more than 10%. The specimen sequenced was PBMCs. All receptors derive from a woman aged 40 to 50 in good health and CMV-seropositive. Both conserved end residues are part of each CDR3. The order of the fields is J gene, D gene, clone size, V gene, CDR3 DNA, CDR3 protein. D genes are given only for firm matches. Clone size is stated in some rows and not others, as once, few, many or a class when expanded.

j_call: TRBJ2-5
d_call: TRBD1
clone_size: -
v_call: TRBV5-4
cdr3_nt: TGTGCCAGCAGCTTTGGACAGGGGGTCGCCCAAGAGACCCAGTACTTC
cdr3_aa: CASSFGQGVAQETQYF

j_call: TRBJ2-5
d_call: TRBD1
clone_size: -
v_call: TRBV5-6
cdr3_nt: TGTGCCAGCAGCCTTGGACAGGGGGCCCCAGAGACCCAGTACTTC
cdr3_aa: CASSLGQGAPETQYF

j_call: TRBJ1-2
d_call: -
clone_size: -
v_call: TRBV29-1
cdr3_nt: TGCAGCGCTAAGACAGTTCTCTATGGCTACCCCTTC
cdr3_aa: CSAKTVLYGYPF

j_call: TRBJ2-3
d_call: -
clone_size: -
v_call: TRBV7-3
cdr3_nt: TGTGCCAGCAGCTTCCGAGGAGATACGCAGTATTTT
cdr3_aa: CASSFRGDTQYF

j_call: TRBJ2-7
d_call: TRBD2
clone_size: once
v_call: TRBV19
cdr3_nt: TGTGCCAGTAGTACTGGACTAGCAACGGGCTACGAGCAGTACTTC
cdr3_aa: CASSTGLATGYEQYF

j_call: TRBJ2-5
d_call: TRBD1
clone_size: few
v_call: TRBV6-5
cdr3_nt: TGTGCCAGCAGTTACTCGACTACAGGGGGGCAAGAGCAGTACTTC
cdr3_aa: CASSYSTTGGQEQYF

j_call: TRBJ1-5
d_call: TRBD1
clone_size: few
v_call: TRBV7-2
cdr3_nt: TGTGCCAGCAGCTTACAGGGGGGCAATCAGCCCCAGCATTTT
cdr3_aa: CASSLQGGNQPQHF

j_call: TRBJ2-3
d_call: TRBD2
clone_size: -
v_call: TRBV2
cdr3_nt: TGTGCCAGCTCTAGCGGTCGCACAGATACGCAGTATTTT
cdr3_aa: CASSSGRTDTQYF

j_call: TRBJ2-7
d_call: TRBD2
clone_size: few
v_call: TRBV5-4
cdr3_nt: TGTGCCAGCAGCTTGGAGACTAGCGGCTCCTACGAGCAGTACTTC
cdr3_aa: CASSLETSGSYEQYF

j_call: TRBJ2-1
d_call: TRBD2
clone_size: -
v_call: TRBV5-1
cdr3_nt: TGCGCCAGCAGCTTGTCAGGGACTAGCGGGAGTTACAATGAGCAGTTCTTC
cdr3_aa: CASSLSGTSGSYNEQFF

j_call: TRBJ2-7
d_call: TRBD2
clone_size: -
v_call: TRBV10-3
cdr3_nt: TGTGCCATCAGTGAGTCGACTAGCGGGGGGTTCGAGCAGTACTTC
cdr3_aa: CAISESTSGGFEQYF

j_call: TRBJ2-7
d_call: -
clone_size: -
v_call: TRBV11-3
cdr3_nt: TGTGCCAGCAGCTCCGATCCCAGTTCCTACGAGCAGTACTTC
cdr3_aa: CASSSDPSSYEQYF

j_call: TRBJ2-6
d_call: -
clone_size: -
v_call: TRBV9
cdr3_nt: TGTGCCAGCAGCGCCGGGATAGGCTCTGGGGCCAACGTCCTGACTTTC
cdr3_aa: CASSAGIGSGANVLTF

j_call: TRBJ2-1
d_call: TRBD2
clone_size: few
v_call: TRBV7-2
cdr3_nt: TGTGCCAGCAGCCCGATGACTAGCGGTTTTTACAATGAGCAGTTCTTC
cdr3_aa: CASSPMTSGFYNEQFF

j_call: TRBJ2-1
d_call: TRBD2
clone_size: -
v_call: TRBV7-9
cdr3_nt: TGTGCCAGCAGCCCTAGCGGCCTGGAGCAGTTCTTC
cdr3_aa: CASSPSGLEQFF

j_call: TRBJ2-7
d_call: -
clone_size: -
v_call: TRBV11-2
cdr3_nt: TGTGCCAGCACCCAGTACGGGGGAACATCCTACGAGCAGTACTTC
cdr3_aa: CASTQYGGTSYEQYF

j_call: TRBJ1-1
d_call: TRBD1
clone_size: -
v_call: TRBV6-1
cdr3_nt: TGTGCCAGCAGCCAGACAGGGTACACTGAAGCTTTCTTT
cdr3_aa: CASSQTGYTEAFF

j_call: TRBJ1-4
d_call: -
clone_size: -
v_call: TRBV7-9
cdr3_nt: TGCGCCAGCAGCCCAGGGGTGGGCATTAATGAAAAACTGTTTTTT
cdr3_aa: CASSPGVGINEKLFF

j_call: TRBJ1-4
d_call: -
clone_size: -
v_call: TRBV5-4
cdr3_nt: TGTGCCAGCAGCTTGGGGCAACGTAATGAAAAACTGTTTTTT
cdr3_aa: CASSLGQRNEKLFF

j_call: TRBJ2-7
d_call: TRBD1
clone_size: once
v_call: TRBV5-1
cdr3_nt: TGCGCCAGCAGCGGTAGACCGGGACAGGGCTACGAGCAGTACTTC
cdr3_aa: CASSGRPGQGYEQYF

j_call: TRBJ2-1
d_call: TRBD2
clone_size: -
v_call: TRBV4-2
cdr3_nt: TGTGCCAGCAGCCAATCTGGGGGGGTTGGGGATGAGCAGTTCTTC
cdr3_aa: CASSQSGGVGDEQFF

j_call: TRBJ1-1
d_call: -
clone_size: -
v_call: TRBV20-1
cdr3_nt: TGCAGTGCCGGAGAAGGGGTGGGGGCTTTCTTT
cdr3_aa: CSAGEGVGAFF

j_call: TRBJ2-7
d_call: TRBD1
clone_size: -
v_call: TRBV18
cdr3_nt: TGTGCCAGCTCACCATCAGGGGGACGCGAGCAGTACTTC
cdr3_aa: CASSPSGGREQYF

j_call: TRBJ1-2
d_call: TRBD1
clone_size: few
v_call: TRBV28
cdr3_nt: TGTGCCAGCAGTCCCCTGGAAAGACAGGGTTTGGGCTACACCTTC
cdr3_aa: CASSPLERQGLGYTF

j_call: TRBJ1-3
d_call: TRBD1
clone_size: -
v_call: TRBV2
cdr3_nt: TGTGCCAGCAGTGAAGGTTGGCAGGGACAGGGGGCTTCTGGAAACACCATATATTTT
cdr3_aa: CASSEGWQGQGASGNTIYF

j_call: TRBJ2-7
d_call: TRBD2
clone_size: -
v_call: TRBV7-2
cdr3_nt: TGTGCCAGCAGCTCGGGACTAGCGGGAGGGTACGAGCAGTACTTC
cdr3_aa: CASSSGLAGGYEQYF

j_call: TRBJ1-3
d_call: -
clone_size: -
v_call: TRBV28
cdr3_nt: TGTGCCAGCAGTTCCTCCGGGGGCTCTGGAAACACCATATATTTT
cdr3_aa: CASSSSGGSGNTIYF

j_call: TRBJ2-1
d_call: -
clone_size: -
v_call: TRBV7-9
cdr3_nt: TGTGCCAGCAGCTTAGTGCGGCCCACCTACAATGAGCAGTTCTTC
cdr3_aa: CASSLVRPTYNEQFF

j_call: TRBJ2-5
d_call: TRBD2
clone_size: -
v_call: TRBV19
cdr3_nt: TGTGCCAGTGGAGCGGCGGGAGGAGAGACCCAGTACTTC
cdr3_aa: CASGAAGGETQYF

j_call: TRBJ2-7
d_call: -
clone_size: -
v_call: TRBV18
cdr3_nt: TGTGCCAGCTCACCACCAGAGACTCGGTCCTACGAGCAGTACTTC
cdr3_aa: CASSPPETRSYEQYF

j_call: TRBJ2-5
d_call: TRBD2
clone_size: -
v_call: TRBV5-4
cdr3_nt: TGTGCCAGCAGCTTGGCTTTTGGGACTAGCGGGAAGGGGCAGTACTTC
cdr3_aa: CASSLAFGTSGKGQYF

j_call: TRBJ2-1
d_call: -
clone_size: -
v_call: TRBV7-2
cdr3_nt: TGTGCCAGCAGCAAGGGACTCCGAAATGAGCAGTTCTTC
cdr3_aa: CASSKGLRNEQFF

j_call: TRBJ2-7
d_call: -
clone_size: -
v_call: TRBV28
cdr3_nt: TGTGCCAGCAGAACGACAGGCTACGAGCAGTACTTC
cdr3_aa: CASRTTGYEQYF

j_call: TRBJ2-7
d_call: TRBD2
clone_size: -
v_call: TRBV28
cdr3_nt: TGTGCCAGCACCCTTACTAGCGGGAGATACCACGAGCAGTACTTC
cdr3_aa: CASTLTSGRYHEQYF

j_call: TRBJ1-2
d_call: TRBD1
clone_size: -
v_call: TRBV19
cdr3_nt: TGTGCCAGTAGTATTGAGGGGCAGGGGGCTAGGTCGTATGGAGGCTACACCTTC
cdr3_aa: CASSIEGQGARSYGGYTF

j_call: TRBJ2-2
d_call: -
clone_size: -
v_call: TRBV18
cdr3_nt: TGTGCCAGCTCACTCTCAGGGCCCACCGGGGAGCTGTTTTTT
cdr3_aa: CASSLSGPTGELFF

j_call: TRBJ2-7
d_call: -
clone_size: -
v_call: TRBV19
cdr3_nt: TGTGCCAGTAGTGAGGGCCCCTCCTACGAGCAGTACTTC
cdr3_aa: CASSEGPSYEQYF

j_call: TRBJ2-1
d_call: -
clone_size: -
v_call: TRBV18
cdr3_nt: TGTGCCAGCTCAGGACTCCGTAGCTCCTACAATGAGCAGTTCTTC
cdr3_aa: CASSGLRSSYNEQFF

j_call: TRBJ2-2
d_call: TRBD2
clone_size: once
v_call: TRBV27
cdr3_nt: TGTGCCAGCAGTTCTCTAGCGGTCGGGGAGCTGTTTTTT
cdr3_aa: CASSSLAVGELFF

j_call: TRBJ2-7
d_call: TRBD2
clone_size: -
v_call: TRBV28
cdr3_nt: TGTGCCAGCAGTTTCCCGAAACCGACTAGCGGGAGGCCAGTAGCTTCTTCCTACGAGCAGTACTTC
cdr3_aa: CASSFPKPTSGRPVASSYEQYF

j_call: TRBJ2-7
d_call: TRBD2
clone_size: -
v_call: TRBV6-5
cdr3_nt: TGTGCCAGCAGCCTCGGACTAGCGGGAGGCGAGCAGTACTTC
cdr3_aa: CASSLGLAGGEQYF

j_call: TRBJ2-1
d_call: TRBD2
clone_size: -
v_call: TRBV10-3
cdr3_nt: TGTGCCATCAGCTCTGGGACTAGCGGGAAGTATAACAATGAGCAGTTCTTC
cdr3_aa: CAISSGTSGKYNNEQFF

j_call: TRBJ1-4
d_call: -
clone_size: -
v_call: TRBV6-1
cdr3_nt: TGTGCCAGCAGTGTTGTGGCCCCGAGGGAAAAACTGTTTTTT
cdr3_aa: CASSVVAPREKLFF

j_call: TRBJ2-7
d_call: TRBD1
clone_size: -
v_call: TRBV27
cdr3_nt: TGTGCCAGCAGTCGACGCCGGGACAGTACCTACGAGCAGTACTTC
cdr3_aa: CASSRRRDSTYEQYF

j_call: TRBJ1-5
d_call: TRBD1
clone_size: -
v_call: TRBV25-1
cdr3_nt: TGTGCCAGCAGCGCAGGGGGAGTCCGCAATCAGCCCCAGCATTTT
cdr3_aa: CASSAGGVRNQPQHF

j_call: TRBJ2-2
d_call: TRBD1
clone_size: -
v_call: TRBV5-6
cdr3_nt: TGTGCCAGCAGCTTTGGGACAGGGGTTAACACCGGGGAGCTGTTTTTT
cdr3_aa: CASSFGTGVNTGELFF